The 22 T cell receptor beta chains presented below share a single source sample, sequenced in a study of metastatic and nonmetastatic thyroid tumors. Using MiXCR, TCRdb re-called clones from the PCR reads. The repertoire has roughly 36,000 clones, roughly 26% of them found once; the top ten carry around 10%. All patients were untreated before thyroid surgery. Sequencing was done on a sample of blood. These receptors all come from a female donor with papillary thyroid cancer or a benign thyroid nodule (not recorded which). Some clones in this sample may be carry-over from other donors' samples.

This sequence joins TRBV5-1 and TRBJ2-7, with D perhaps TRBD2 (5 bases). Trimming pared 0 bases from V and 2 bases from J, leaving 15 bases between. The germline V gene encodes CDR1 SGHRS and CDR2 YFSETQ. The CDR3 runs to 16 residues. CDR3 in amino acids: CASSLAPGLGTYEQYF. The CDR3 DNA reads TGCGCCAGCAGCTTGGCCCCTGGACTGGGAACCTACGAGCAGTACTTC.

This clone was picked up many times. The rearrangement links TRBV10-3 to TRBJ2-7; a possible D gene is TRBD1 (6 bases). This CDR3 is 14 amino acids long. Germline assignment: CDR1 ENHRY and CDR2 SYGVKD. V was pared by 6 bases and J by 2 bases, with 14 bases between. CDR3 loop: CAIRPSTGTYEQYF. The CDR3 DNA reads TGTGCCATCAGACCATCGACAGGAACCTACGAGCAGTACTTC.

J is TRBJ2-1 and V is TRBV19, with unresolved D. This CDR3 comprises 14 residues. Trimming removed 3 bases from V and 6 bases from J, with 12 bases in between. Germline values: CDR1 LNHDA, CDR2 SQIVND (reference sequence). CDR3: CASSMLIASNEQFF. DNA of the CDR3: TGTGCCAGTAGTATGTTGATAGCCAGCAATGAGCAGTTCTTC.

To note about this clone: At one of its ends the junction is not consistent with the germline gene, which may arise from a read error. The sample carries other DNA sequences with the same CDR3. This chain joins TRBV12-3 or TRBV12-4 and TRBJ1-1; D is undetermined. CDR3 length: 13 amino acids. DNA for the CDR3: TGTGCTAGCAGTTTTGGTGTGTCTGATGAAGCTTTCTTT. Encoded protein: CASSFGVSDEAFF.

Many counts were recorded for this clone. This chain uses TRBV30 with TRBJ1-5; D might be TRBD1 (6 bases). Trimming pared 3 bases from V and 4 bases from J, leaving 13 bases between. This CDR3 has 14 residues. CDR1 is GTSNPN, CDR2 SVGIG, per germline (reference sequence). CDR3 sequence (DNA): TGTGCCTGGAGGGGGGTTACAGGGAATCAGCCCCAGCATTTT. Translating it yields CAWRGVTGNQPQHF.

For this clone: At one boundary the junction diverges from the germline segment, which might be a read error. The CDR3 region has the DNA TGTGCCAGCAGCTTAGCAGGAAAGCTTTATAATTCACCCCTCAACTTT. It is translated as CASSLAGKLYNSPLNF. The chain joins TRBV7-2 to TRBJ1-6, with D unresolved. Germline loops: CDR1 SGHTA, CDR2 FQGNSA. The CDR3 totals 16 residues.

This clone appeared many times. J is TRBJ1-4 and V is TRBV5-4, with D maybe TRBD1 (5 bases). V lost 4 bases and J 4 bases, leaving 14 bases between the germline ends. Germline V gives CDR1 SGHNT, CDR2 YYREEE (reference sequence). The CDR3 totals 15 residues. As DNA, the CDR3 is TGTGCCAGCAGCCTCAATACAGGCTTTAATGAAAAACTGTTTTTT. It encodes CASSLNTGFNEKLFF.

In this sample, this clone turned up many times. J is TRBJ2-3 and V is TRBV7-3, with TRBD2 matching over 11 bases. The CDR3 is made up of 14 amino acids. Germline V CDR1 and CDR2: SGHTA, FQGTGA. Trimming took 11 bases from V and 1 from J; bases not matched to a gene: 5. The CDR3 region has the DNA TGTGCCTCTAGCGGGGGGTTTGGCACAGATACGCAGTATTTT. Residues: CASSGGFGTDTQYF.

This clone occurred many times. The chain joins TRBV27 to TRBJ1-4; D not certain. The V end lost 8 bases, the J end lost 0 bases, and 13 bases lay between the germline ends. The V gene's germline CDR1 is MNHEY and CDR2 SMNVEV (reference sequence). This CDR3 is 15 amino acids long. The CDR3 DNA is TGTGCCAGCGCTCCTGGAGGCTCAACTAATGAAAAACTGTTTTTT. Its translation is CASAPGGSTNEKLFF.

The chain has TRBV3-1 and TRBJ1-3; D ambiguous. The CDR3 length is 16 residues. V lost 4 bases and J lost 14, with 27 bases in between. CDR1 LGHDT and CDR2 YNNKEL come from the germline V gene (reference sequence). The CDR3 here is CASSLKTGHGGFLLYF. CDR3 bases: TGTGCCAGCAGCCTCAAGACGGGTCATGGAGGCTTTCTACTATATTTT. The variable domain in full, with the rest retrieved from reference TRBV3-1 and TRBJ1-3, is DTAVSQTPKYLVTQMGNDKSIKCEQNLGHDTMYWYKQDSKKFLKIMFSYNNKELIINETVPNRFSPKSPDKAHLNLHINSLELGDSAVYFCASSLKTGHGGFLLYFGEGSWLTVV.

Regarding this clone: An end of the junction differs from the germline gene, which may be a read error. The rearrangement joins TRBV10-3 to TRBJ1-2; 8 nucleotides agree with TRBD1. This CDR3 is 15 amino acids long. Germline V gene sequence: CDR1 ENHRY, CDR2 SYGVKD. CDR3 DNA sequence: TGTGCCACCCTCAATTCCGGGACAGGTAACTATTGCTACACCTTC. Protein product: CATLNSGTGNYCYTF.

In its sample, this clone was seen many times. This chain uses TRBV20-1 with TRBJ1-2; TRBD1 is a possible D gene (5 bases). Trimming shortened V by 0 bases and J by 7 bases, and 15 bases separated the two germline ends. Germline V gives CDR1 DFQATT, CDR2 SNEGSKA (reference sequence). The CDR3 runs 14 residues. CDR3 in DNA: TGCAGTGCTAGAGATGGACACGCCTTGGGTGGCTACACCTTC. This encodes CSARDGHALGGYTF.

This rearrangement joins TRBV4-1 to TRBJ2-1, with unresolved D. The V end was cut by 0 bases, the J end by 8 bases, with 8 bases between. The CDR3 extends over 13 amino acids. Germline V gene sequence: CDR1 MGHRA, CDR2 YSYEKL. CDR3 in amino acids: CASSQDSGYEQFF. DNA of the CDR3: TGCGCCAGCAGCCAAGATTCCGGGTATGAGCAGTTCTTC.

About this clone itself: A read error may account for a junction end that differs from germline. The V and J genes are TRBV5-8 and TRBJ2-3; D gene unclear. The germline gives CDR1 SGHTS, CDR2 YDEGEE. This CDR3 contains 13 residues. CDR3 DNA: TGTGCCATCAGCCGTACCCCATGGGATACGCAGTATTTT. Translated, it gives CAISRTPWDTQYF.

About this clone: One end of the junction does not line up with germline, which may come from a read error. V and J are TRBV6-2 or TRBV6-3 and TRBJ2-6; D possibly corresponds to TRBD1 (6 bases). CDR1 and CDR2 (germline): MNHEY, SVGEGT. The CDR3 has 15 residues. This CDR3 reads CSSSPTGTGANVLTF. CDR3 coding DNA: TGTTCCAGCAGTCCTACAGGGACTGGGGCCAACGTCCTGACTTTC.

The chain has TRBV6-1 and TRBJ2-5, with 9 bases aligning to TRBD1. The CDR3 contains 13 residues. V was clipped by 8 bases and J by 1 base; unmatched bases: 2. Germline CDR1 and CDR2: MNHNS and SASEGT. The CDR3 reads CASGQGIQETQYF. CDR3 bases: TGTGCCAGCGGACAGGGGATCCAAGAGACCCAGTACTTC.

The V and J genes are TRBV12-3 or TRBV12-4 and TRBJ2-7; 8 bases agree with TRBD1. After removal of 1 base from V and 5 bases from J, the junction contained 7 bases not matched to a gene. This CDR3 has 15 residues. CDR3 coding DNA: TGTGCCAGCAGTTTAGACGCCTCAGGGGGCAACGAGCAGTACTTC. It specifies CASSLDASGGNEQYF.

The table lists this clone with a few counts. The rearrangement links TRBV6-2 or TRBV6-3 to TRBJ2-7; D is unclear. V was cut by 0 bases and J by 1 base, with 16 bases left in between. The length of the CDR3 is 17 residues. Germline assignment: CDR1 MNHEY and CDR2 SVGEGT. This CDR3 reads CASSYSWIIGRSYEQYF. The CDR3 nucleotides are TGTGCCAGCAGTTACTCATGGATAATAGGAAGATCCTACGAGCAGTACTTC.

The chain employs TRBV11-2 and TRBJ2-1, with 9 bases identical to TRBD2. Trimming took 7 bases from V and 2 from J; bases not matched to a gene: 9. The CDR3 has 16 residues. Per the germline V gene, CDR1 is SGHAT and CDR2 is FQNNGV. The CDR3 here is CASISPGGRAYNEQFF. In DNA form, the CDR3 reads TGTGCCAGCATCTCCCCTGGCGGGAGGGCCTACAATGAGCAGTTCTTC.

This clone was counted many times. The rearrangement joins TRBV5-5 to TRBJ2-7, with TRBD1 identical over 9 bases. Germline CDR1 SGHKS, CDR2 YYEKEE (reference sequence). J was trimmed by 2 bases and V by 6 bases; bases with no gene match: 6. The CDR3 runs 14 residues. CDR3 nucleotide sequence: TGTGCCAGCATTTCAGGACAGGGGACCTACGAGCAGTACTTC. It is translated as CASISGQGTYEQYF. The full variable domain, in which reference TRBV5-5 and TRBJ2-7 provide the parts outside the CDR3, is DAGVTQSPTHLIKTRGQQVTLRCSPISGHKSVSWYQQVLGQGPQFIFQYYEKEERGRGNFPDRFSARQFPNYSSELNVNALLLGDSALYLCASISGQGTYEQYFGPGTRLTVT.

This clone has just a few counts. The V gene is TRBV4-1, the J gene TRBJ1-5; 8 bases agree with TRBD1. The CDR3 sequence is 16 residues long. Germline V CDR1 and CDR2: MGHRA, YSYEKL. J lost 7 bases, V lost 0 bases, and 8 bases had no gene match. CDR3 DNA: TGCGCCAGCAGCCAAGACCCCGGACAGGGTGGACAGCCCCAGCATTTT. Translation: CASSQDPGQGGQPQHF.

This clone has only a few counts. The junction shows a germline mismatch at one end, possibly a read error. The chain combines TRBV24-1 with TRBJ2-7; unclear D gene. CDR1 and CDR2 from the germline V gene are KGHDR and SFDVKD. CDR3 length: 14 residues. CDR3 DNA: TGTGCCACCATTGATTTGTACCCCAAATACGAGCAGTACTTC. Translating it yields CATIDLYPKYEQYF.